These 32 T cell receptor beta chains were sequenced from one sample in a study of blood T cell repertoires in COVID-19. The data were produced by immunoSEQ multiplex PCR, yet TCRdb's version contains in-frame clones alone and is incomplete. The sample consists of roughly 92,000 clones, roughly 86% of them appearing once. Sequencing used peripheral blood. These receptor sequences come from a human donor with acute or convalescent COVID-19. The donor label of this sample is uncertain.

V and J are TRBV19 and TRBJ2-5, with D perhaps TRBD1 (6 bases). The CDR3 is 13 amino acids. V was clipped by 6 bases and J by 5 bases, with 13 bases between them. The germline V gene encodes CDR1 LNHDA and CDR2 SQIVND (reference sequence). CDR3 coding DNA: TGTGCCAGTAGCCCGCAGGGGTGGGAGACCCAGTACTTC. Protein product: CASSPQGWETQYF. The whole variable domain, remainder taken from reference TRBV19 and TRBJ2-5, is DGGITQSPKYLFRKEGQNVTLSCEQNLNHDAMYWYRQDPGQGLRLIYYSQIVNDFQKGDIAEGYSVSREKKESFPLTVTSAQKNPTAFYLCASSPQGWETQYFGPGTRLLVL.

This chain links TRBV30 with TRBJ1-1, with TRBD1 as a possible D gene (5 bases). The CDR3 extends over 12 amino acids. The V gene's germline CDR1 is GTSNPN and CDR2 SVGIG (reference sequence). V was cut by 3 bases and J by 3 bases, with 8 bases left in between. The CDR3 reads CAWRGRHTEAFF. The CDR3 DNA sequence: TGTGCCTGGAGGGGGCGGCACACTGAAGCTTTCTTT.

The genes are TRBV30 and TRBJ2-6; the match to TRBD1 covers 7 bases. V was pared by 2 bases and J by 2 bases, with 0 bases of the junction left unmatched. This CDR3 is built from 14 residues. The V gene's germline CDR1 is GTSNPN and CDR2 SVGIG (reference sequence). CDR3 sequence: CAWSTGAGANVLTF. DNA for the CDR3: TGTGCCTGGAGTACAGGGGCTGGGGCCAACGTCCTGACTTTC.

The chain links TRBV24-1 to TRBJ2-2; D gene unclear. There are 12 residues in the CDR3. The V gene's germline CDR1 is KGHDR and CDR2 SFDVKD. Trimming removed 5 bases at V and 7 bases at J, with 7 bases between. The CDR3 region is CATSGLSGELFF. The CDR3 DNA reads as TGTGCCACCAGTGGGTTGAGCGGGGAGCTGTTTTTT.

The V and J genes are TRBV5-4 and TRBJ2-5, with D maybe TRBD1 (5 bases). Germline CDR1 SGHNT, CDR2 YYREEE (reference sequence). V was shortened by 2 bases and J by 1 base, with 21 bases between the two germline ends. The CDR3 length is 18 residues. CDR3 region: CASSLGHHPVRTQETQYF. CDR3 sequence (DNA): TGTGCCAGCAGCTTAGGACACCATCCAGTCCGCACCCAAGAGACCCAGTACTTC.

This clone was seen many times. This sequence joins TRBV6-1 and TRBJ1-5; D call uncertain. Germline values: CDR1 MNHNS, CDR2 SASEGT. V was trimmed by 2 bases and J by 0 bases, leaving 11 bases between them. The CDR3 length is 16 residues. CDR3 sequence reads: CASSEWPPNSNQPQHF. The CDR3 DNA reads TGTGCCAGCAGTGAATGGCCACCAAATAGCAATCAGCCCCAGCATTTT.

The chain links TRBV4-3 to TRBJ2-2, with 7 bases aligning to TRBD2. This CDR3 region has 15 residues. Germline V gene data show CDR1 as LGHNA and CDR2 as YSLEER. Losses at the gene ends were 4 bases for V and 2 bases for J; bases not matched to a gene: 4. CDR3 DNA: TGCGCCAGCAGCCCTTGGGAGGGAAACACCGGGGAGCTGTTTTTT. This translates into CASSPWEGNTGELFF.

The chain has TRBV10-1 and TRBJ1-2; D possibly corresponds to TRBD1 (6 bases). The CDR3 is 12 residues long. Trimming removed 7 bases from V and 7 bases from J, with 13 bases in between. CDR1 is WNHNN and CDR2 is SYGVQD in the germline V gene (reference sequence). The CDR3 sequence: CASTRGGGGYTF. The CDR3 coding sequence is TGCGCCAGCACCCGAGGGGGGGGTGGCTACACCTTC.

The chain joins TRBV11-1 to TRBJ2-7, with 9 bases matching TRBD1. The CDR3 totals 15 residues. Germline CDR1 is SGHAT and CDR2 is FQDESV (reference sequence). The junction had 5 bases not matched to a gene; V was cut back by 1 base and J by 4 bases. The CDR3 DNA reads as TGTGCCAGCAGCTTAGAGGACAGGGGCGTATACGAGCAGTACTTC. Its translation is CASSLEDRGVYEQYF.

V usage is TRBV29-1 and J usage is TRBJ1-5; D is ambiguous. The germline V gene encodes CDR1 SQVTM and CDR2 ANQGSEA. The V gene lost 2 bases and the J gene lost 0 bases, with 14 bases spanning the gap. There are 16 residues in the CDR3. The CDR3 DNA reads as TGCAGCGTTGAATGTCCCCAGTCGCATAGCAATCAGCCCCAGCATTTT. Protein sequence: CSVECPQSHSNQPQHF. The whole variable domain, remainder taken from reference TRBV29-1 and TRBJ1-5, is SAVISQKPSRDICQRGTSLTIQCQVDSQVTMMFWYRQQPGQSLTLIATANQGSEATYESGFVIDKFPISRPNLTFSTLTVSNMSPEDSSIYLCSVECPQSHSNQPQHFGDGTRLSIL.

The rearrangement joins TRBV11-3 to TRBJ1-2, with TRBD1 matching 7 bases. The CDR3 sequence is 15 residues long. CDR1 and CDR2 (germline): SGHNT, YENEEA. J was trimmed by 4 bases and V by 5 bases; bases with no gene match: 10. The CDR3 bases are TGTGCCAGCAGCCTCACCCCAGGGGGTGGCTATGGCTACACCTTC. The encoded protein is CASSLTPGGGYGYTF.

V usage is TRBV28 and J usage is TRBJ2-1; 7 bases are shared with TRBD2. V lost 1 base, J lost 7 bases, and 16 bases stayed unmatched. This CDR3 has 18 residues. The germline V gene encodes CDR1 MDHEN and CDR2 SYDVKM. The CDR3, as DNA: TGTGCCAGCAGTTTATATAAGGGGACTACTAGGAATCAAAATGAGCAGTTCTTC. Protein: CASSLYKGTTRNQNEQFF.

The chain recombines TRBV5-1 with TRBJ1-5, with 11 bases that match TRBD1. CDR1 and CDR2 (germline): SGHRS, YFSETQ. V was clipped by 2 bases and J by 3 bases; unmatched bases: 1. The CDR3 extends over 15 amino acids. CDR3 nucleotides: TGCGCCAGCAGCTTTGGACAGGGGGCCAATCAGCCCCAGCATTTT. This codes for CASSFGQGANQPQHF.

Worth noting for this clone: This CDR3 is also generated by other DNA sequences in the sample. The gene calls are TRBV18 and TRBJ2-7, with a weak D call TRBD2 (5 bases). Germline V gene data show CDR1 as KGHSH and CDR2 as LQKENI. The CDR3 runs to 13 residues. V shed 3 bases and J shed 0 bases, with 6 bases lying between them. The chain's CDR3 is CASSPGDSYEQYF. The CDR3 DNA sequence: TGTGCCAGCTCACCCGGGGACTCCTACGAGCAGTACTTC. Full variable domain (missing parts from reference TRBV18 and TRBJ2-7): NAGVMQNPRHLVRRRGQEARLRCSPMKGHSHVYWYRQLPEEGLKFMVYLQKENIIDESGMPKERFSAEFPKEGPSILRIQQVVRGDSAAYFCASSPGDSYEQYFGPGTRLTVT.

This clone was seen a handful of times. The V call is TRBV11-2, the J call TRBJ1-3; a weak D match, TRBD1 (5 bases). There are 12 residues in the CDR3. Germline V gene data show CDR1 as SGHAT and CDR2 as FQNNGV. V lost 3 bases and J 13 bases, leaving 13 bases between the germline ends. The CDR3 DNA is TGTGCCAGCAGCTTGGCCAGGGACTTTATATATTTT. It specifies CASSLARDFIYF.

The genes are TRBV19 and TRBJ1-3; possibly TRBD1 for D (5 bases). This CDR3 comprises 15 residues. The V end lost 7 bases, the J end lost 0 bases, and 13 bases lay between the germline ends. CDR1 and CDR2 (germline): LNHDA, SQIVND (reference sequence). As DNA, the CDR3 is TGTGCCAGTAAACGACAGTTTTTCTCTGGAAACACCATATATTTT. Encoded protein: CASKRQFFSGNTIYF.

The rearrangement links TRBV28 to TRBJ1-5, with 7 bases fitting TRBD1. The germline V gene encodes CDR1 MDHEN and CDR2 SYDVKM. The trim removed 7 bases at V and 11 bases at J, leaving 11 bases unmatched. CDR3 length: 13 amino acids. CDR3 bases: TGTGCCAGCAAGGGACAGTCCCTAGGGACCCAGCATTTT. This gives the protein CASKGQSLGTQHF.

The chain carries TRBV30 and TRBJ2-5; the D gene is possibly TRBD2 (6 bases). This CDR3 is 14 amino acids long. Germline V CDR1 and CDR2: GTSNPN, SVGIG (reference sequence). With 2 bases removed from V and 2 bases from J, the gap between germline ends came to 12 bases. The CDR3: CAWSSNGGQETQYF. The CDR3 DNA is TGTGCCTGGAGTTCGAATGGGGGGCAAGAGACCCAGTACTTC.

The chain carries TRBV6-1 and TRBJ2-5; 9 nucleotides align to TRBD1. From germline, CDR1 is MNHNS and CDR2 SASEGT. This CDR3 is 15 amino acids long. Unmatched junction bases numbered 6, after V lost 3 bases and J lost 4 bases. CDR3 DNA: TGTGCCAGCAGTGATAACACAGGGGGCCGAGAGACCCAGTACTTC. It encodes CASSDNTGGRETQYF.

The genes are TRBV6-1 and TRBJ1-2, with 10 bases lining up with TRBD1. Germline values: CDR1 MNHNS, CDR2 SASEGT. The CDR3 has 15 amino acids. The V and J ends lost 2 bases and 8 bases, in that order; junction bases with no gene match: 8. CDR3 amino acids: CASSEPGQGNVGYTF. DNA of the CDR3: TGTGCCAGCAGTGAACCGGGACAGGGGAACGTGGGCTACACCTTC.

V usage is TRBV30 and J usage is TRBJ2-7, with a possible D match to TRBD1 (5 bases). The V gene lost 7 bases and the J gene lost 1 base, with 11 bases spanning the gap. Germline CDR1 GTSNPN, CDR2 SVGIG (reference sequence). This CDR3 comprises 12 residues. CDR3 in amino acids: CALQARSYEQYF. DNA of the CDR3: TGTGCCTTACAGGCCCGATCCTACGAGCAGTACTTC.

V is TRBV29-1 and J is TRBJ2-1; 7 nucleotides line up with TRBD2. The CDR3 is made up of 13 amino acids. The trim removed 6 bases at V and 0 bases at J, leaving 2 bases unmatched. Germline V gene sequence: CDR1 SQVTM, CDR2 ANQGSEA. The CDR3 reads CSVAGVSYNEQFF. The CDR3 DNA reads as TGCAGCGTGGCGGGGGTCTCCTACAATGAGCAGTTCTTC.

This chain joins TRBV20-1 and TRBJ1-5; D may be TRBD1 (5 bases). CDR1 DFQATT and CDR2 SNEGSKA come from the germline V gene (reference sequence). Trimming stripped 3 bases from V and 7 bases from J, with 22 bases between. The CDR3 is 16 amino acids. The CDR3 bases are TGCAGTGCTAGTGGGGCGACGGAAGCTCTACGCCAGCCCCAGCATTTT. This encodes CSASGATEALRQPQHF.

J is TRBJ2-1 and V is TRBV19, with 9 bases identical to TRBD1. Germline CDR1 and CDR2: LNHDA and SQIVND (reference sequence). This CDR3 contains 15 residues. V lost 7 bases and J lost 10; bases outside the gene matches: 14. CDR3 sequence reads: CASTPVGTGLREQFF. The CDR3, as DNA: TGTGCCAGTACCCCGGTTGGGACAGGGCTGAGGGAGCAGTTCTTC.

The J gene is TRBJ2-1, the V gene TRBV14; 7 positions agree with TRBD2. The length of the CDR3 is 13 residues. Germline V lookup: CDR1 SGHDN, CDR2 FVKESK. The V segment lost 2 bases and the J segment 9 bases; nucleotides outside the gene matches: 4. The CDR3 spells CASSQRGGGEQFF. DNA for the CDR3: TGTGCCAGCAGCCAACGTGGGGGGGGTGAGCAGTTCTTC.

Here the CDR3 reads CASSQYSETQYF. CDR3 nucleotides: TGTGCCAGCAGCCAATACTCTGAGACCCAGTACTTC. The rearrangement links TRBV3-1 (or the pseudogene TRBV3-2) to TRBJ2-5; D ambiguous. Per germline, CDR1 LGHDT and CDR2 YNNKEL (reference sequence). This CDR3 spans 12 amino acids. Trimming stripped 2 bases from V and 5 bases from J, with 6 bases between.

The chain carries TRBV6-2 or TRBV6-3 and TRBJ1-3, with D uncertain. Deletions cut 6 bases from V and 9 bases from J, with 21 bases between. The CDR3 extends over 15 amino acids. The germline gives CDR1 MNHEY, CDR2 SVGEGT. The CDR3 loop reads CASSAHLRPSTTIYF. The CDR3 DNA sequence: TGTGCCAGCAGCGCACATCTGAGGCCTTCGACCACCATATATTTT.

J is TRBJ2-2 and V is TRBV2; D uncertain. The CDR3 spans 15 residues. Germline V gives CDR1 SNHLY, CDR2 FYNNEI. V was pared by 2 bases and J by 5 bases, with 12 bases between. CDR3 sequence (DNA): TGTGCCAGCAGTGAAAGGCACTATAGTACCGGGGAGCTGTTTTTT. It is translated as CASSERHYSTGELFF.

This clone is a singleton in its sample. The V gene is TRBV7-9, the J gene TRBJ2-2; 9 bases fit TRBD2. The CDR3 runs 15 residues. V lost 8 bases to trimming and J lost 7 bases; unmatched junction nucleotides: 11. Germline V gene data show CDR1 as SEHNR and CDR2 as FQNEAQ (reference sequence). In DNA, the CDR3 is TGTGCCAGCGGTCCTGGCGGGGGGGCCCACGGGGAGCTGTTTTTT. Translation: CASGPGGGAHGELFF.

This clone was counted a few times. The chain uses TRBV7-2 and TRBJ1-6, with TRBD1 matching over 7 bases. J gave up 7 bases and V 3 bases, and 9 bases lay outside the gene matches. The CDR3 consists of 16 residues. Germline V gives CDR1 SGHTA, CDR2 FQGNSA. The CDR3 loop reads CASSFGSRGQNSPLHF. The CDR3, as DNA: TGTGCCAGCAGCTTTGGTTCGAGGGGGCAGAATTCACCCCTCCACTTT.

The CDR3 DNA reads TGTGCCATCAGTGAGACCCGACAGGGTTACACCTTC. The encoded protein is CAISETRQGYTF. The genes are TRBV10-3 and TRBJ1-2, with TRBD1 identical over 7 bases. Germline CDR1 and CDR2: ENHRY and SYGVKD. The J segment lost 11 bases and the V segment lost 2 bases, leaving 5 bases of the junction unmatched. This CDR3 contains 12 residues.

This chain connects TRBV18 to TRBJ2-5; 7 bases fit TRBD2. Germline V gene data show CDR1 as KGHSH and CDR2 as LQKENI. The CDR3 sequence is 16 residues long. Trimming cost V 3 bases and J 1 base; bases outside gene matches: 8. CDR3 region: CASSPSQRGIQETQYF. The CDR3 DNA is TGTGCCAGCTCACCTTCCCAGCGGGGAATCCAAGAGACCCAGTACTTC.